The clone carrying this T cell receptor (beta chain) was detected ten times or more. The antigen remains unidentified. The read gets to within 3 residues of the CDR3 end, and the germline J gene fills in the rest. CDR1 and CDR2 from the germline V gene are SGHDT and YYEEEE. Trimming removed 4 bases at V and 1 base at J, with 11 bases between. The length of the CDR3 is 14 residues. Heparinized whole blood, roughly 4.5 to 8 ml, came from each donor. The table came from immunoSEQ multiplex PCR; TCRdb's copy has only in-frame clones and leaves some out. The data show 25,000 to 30,000 clones, with none appearing a single time. This specimen belongs to a study of T cell clonality in common variable immunodeficiency. Study observations and caveats: Compared with healthy controls, CVID subjects showed increased TCRbeta clonality, mostly in about a third. In common variable immunodeficiency, TCR beta chains reportedly carried fewer deletions and N-nucleotide insertions.

The clonotype was recovered from a human donor with common variable immunodeficiency. Sequenced material: peripheral blood mononuclear cells. This chain uses TRBV5-6 with TRBJ1-1; possible D gene TRBD1, 6 bases. The CDR3 is CASSLTGRNTEAFF. The DNA read from the CDR3 is TGTGCCAGCAGCCTCACAGGGAGGAACACTGAA.